This T cell receptor (beta chain) was obtained from a study of identical twins. With 1 base removed from V and 4 bases from J, the gap between germline ends came to 16 bases. Per germline, CDR1 DFQATT and CDR2 SNEGSKA (reference sequence). There are 16 residues in the CDR3. Addition of a universal primer site occurred through template switching, and cDNA carried unique molecular identifiers. From the 5' RACE reads, TCRdb called clonotypes with MiXCR, one entry per CDR3 protein. The sample lists around 690,000 distinct CDR3 sequences; 21% were seen once. Another study also made use of these data, one on T cells expressing NK-cell markers. That source reports: For several experiments, T cell sorting was restricted to the alpha-beta TCR population by means of an anti-gamma-delta TCR antibody. Once again these clonotypes came out on top in the CD3+CD56-NKG2C+ fraction of a handful of donors.

Sequencing was performed on PBMCs. The TCR originated in a woman younger than 35 in good health. This sequence joins TRBV20-1 and TRBJ2-2; D ambiguous. CDR3 sequence reads: CSARVPDALSTGELFF. The CDR3 coding sequence is TGCAGTGCTAGAGTCCCGGACGCTCTCAGCACCGGGGAGCTGTTTTTT.